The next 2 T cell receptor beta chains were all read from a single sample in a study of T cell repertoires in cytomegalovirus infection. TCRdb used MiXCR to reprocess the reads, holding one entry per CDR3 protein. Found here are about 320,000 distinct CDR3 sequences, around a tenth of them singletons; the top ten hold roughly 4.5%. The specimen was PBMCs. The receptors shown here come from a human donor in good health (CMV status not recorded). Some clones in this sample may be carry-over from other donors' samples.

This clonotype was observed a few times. This CDR3 reads CASSNQPGQRTQYF. The CDR3 bases are TGTGCCAGCAGCAACCAGCCAGGACAACGGACCCAGTACTTC. The chain employs TRBV7-6 and TRBJ2-5; D possibly corresponds to TRBD1 (5 bases). The germline V gene encodes CDR1 SGHVS and CDR2 FNYEAQ. The CDR3 has 14 residues. V was shortened by 5 bases and J by 7 bases, with 17 bases between the two germline ends.

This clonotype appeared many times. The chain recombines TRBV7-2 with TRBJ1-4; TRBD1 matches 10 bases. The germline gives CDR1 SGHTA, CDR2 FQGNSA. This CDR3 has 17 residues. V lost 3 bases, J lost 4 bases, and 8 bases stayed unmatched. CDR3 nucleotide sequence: TGTGCCAGCAGCTTCGCCGGGACAGGGGCTTTTAATGAAAAACTGTTTTTT. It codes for CASSFAGTGAFNEKLFF.